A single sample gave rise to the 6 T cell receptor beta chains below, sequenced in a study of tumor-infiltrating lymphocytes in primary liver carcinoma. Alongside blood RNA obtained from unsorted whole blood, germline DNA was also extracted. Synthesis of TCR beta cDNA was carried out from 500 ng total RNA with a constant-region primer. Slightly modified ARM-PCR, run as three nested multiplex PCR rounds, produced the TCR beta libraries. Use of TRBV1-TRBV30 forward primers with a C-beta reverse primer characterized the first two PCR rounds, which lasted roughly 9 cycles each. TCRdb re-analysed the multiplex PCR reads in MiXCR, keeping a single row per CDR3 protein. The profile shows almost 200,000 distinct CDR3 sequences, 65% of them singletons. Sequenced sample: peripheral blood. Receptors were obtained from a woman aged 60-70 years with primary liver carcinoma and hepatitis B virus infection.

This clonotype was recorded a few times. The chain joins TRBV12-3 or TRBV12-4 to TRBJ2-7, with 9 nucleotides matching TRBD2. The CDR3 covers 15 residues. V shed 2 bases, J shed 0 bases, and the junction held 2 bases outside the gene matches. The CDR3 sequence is CASSLSSGNSYEQYF. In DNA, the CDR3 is TGTGCCAGCAGTTTATCTAGCGGGAACTCCTACGAGCAGTACTTC.

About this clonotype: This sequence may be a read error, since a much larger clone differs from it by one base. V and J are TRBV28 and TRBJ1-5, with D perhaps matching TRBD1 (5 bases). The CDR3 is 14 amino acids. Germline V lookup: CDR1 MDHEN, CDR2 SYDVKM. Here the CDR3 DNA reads TGTACCAGCAGTCCCAGGGAAGTCAATCAGCCCCAGCATTTT. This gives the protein CTSSPREVNQPQHF.

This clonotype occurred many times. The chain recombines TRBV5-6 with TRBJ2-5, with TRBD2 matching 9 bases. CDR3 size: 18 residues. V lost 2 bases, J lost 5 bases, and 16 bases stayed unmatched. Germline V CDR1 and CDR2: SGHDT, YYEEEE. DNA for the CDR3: TGTGCCAGCAGCTTCCCAGCGGGGGGTATCGGGGGTTGGGAGACCCAGTACTTC. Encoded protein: CASSFPAGGIGGWETQYF.

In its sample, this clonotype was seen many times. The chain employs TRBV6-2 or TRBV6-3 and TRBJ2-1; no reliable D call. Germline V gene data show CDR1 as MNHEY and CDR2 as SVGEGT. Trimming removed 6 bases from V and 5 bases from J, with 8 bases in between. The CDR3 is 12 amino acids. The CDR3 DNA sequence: TGTGCCAGCAGGGACCCAGACAATGAGCAGTTCTTC. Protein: CASRDPDNEQFF.

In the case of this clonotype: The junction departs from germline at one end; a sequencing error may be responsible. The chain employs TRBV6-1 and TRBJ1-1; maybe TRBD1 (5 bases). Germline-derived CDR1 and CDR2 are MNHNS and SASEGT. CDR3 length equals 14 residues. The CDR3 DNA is TGTGTCAGCAGTAAAGAAATGGAGGGGACCGAAGCTTTCTTT. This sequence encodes CVSSKEMEGTEAFF.

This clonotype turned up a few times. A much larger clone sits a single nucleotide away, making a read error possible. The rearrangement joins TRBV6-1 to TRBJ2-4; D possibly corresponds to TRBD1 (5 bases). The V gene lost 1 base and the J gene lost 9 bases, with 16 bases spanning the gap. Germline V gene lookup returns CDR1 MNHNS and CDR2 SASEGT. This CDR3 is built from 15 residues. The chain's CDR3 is CASSEGQFHGSIQYF. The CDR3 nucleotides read TGTGCCAGCAGTGAAGGACAGTTCCATGGAAGCATTCAGTACTTC.